The clone carrying this TCR beta chain appeared a few times. This sample was taken from a study of radiotherapy plus CTLA-4 blockade in lung cancer. V was shortened by 3 bases and J by 8 bases, with 17 bases between the two germline ends. CDR1 KGHSH and CDR2 LQKENI come from the germline V gene. The length of the CDR3 is 15 residues. Assay: immunoSEQ multiplex PCR; the TCRdb copy retains only in-frame clones and omits some. The sample consists of 25,000 to 35,000 clones, roughly four fifths of them appearing once. The material sequenced was peripheral blood, taken from a patient treated with radiotherapy plus ipilimumab. The genes are TRBV18 and TRBJ2-1; D may be TRBD1 or TRBD2 (5 bases each). This TCR derives from a human donor with non-small cell lung cancer who had stable disease on radiotherapy plus ipilimumab. CDR3 DNA sequence: TGTGCCAGCTCACCGAGGGGATCTACAACCGATGAGCAGTTCTTC. Its translation: CASSPRGSTTDEQFF.